Listed below are T cell receptor beta chains from one sample, sequenced in a study of patients and donors after allogeneic stem cell transplantation. From the RT-PCR reads, TCRdb called clonotypes with MiXCR, one entry per CDR3 protein. This sample has about a million distinct CDR3 sequences, with approximately 18% found just once. The sequenced sample was blood, either unsorted or a sorted T cell fraction (not recorded which). The receptors come from a human donor who was either an allogeneic HSCT recipient or a stem cell or donor lymphocyte infusion donor (not recorded which). It is not recorded whose cells these are; they may come from a transplant donor. Both conserved end residues are part of each CDR3. The order of the fields is J gene, clone size, D gene, V gene, CDR3 DNA, CDR3 protein. D genes are given only for firm matches. Clone size, where shown, is once, few, many, or a class for clones that have expanded.

J: TRBJ1-1
size: .
D: TRBD1
V: TRBV4-1
DNA: TGTGCCAGCAGCCAGGGGACAGGCGCGACTGAAGCTTTCTTT
CDR3: CASSQGTGATEAFF

J: TRBJ2-5
size: many
D: .
V: TRBV29-1
DNA: TGCAGCGTTGAAGATTGGGGAGAGACCCAGTACTTC
CDR3: CSVEDWGETQYF

J: TRBJ2-4
size: once
D: .
V: TRBV6-6
DNA: TGTGCCAGCAGTGAGGGGGTCAGTCAGTACTTC
CDR3: CASSEGVSQYF

J: TRBJ2-5
size: many
D: .
V: TRBV7-2
DNA: TGTGCCAGCAGCTCCTCCTCGAGTAGGCAAGAGACCCAGTACTTC
CDR3: CASSSSSSRQETQYF

J: TRBJ2-1
size: .
D: TRBD2
V: TRBV10-3
DNA: TGTGCCATCAGAACGAGCGGGAAGGGGAATGAGCAGTTCTTC
CDR3: CAIRTSGKGNEQFF

J: TRBJ2-1
size: few
D: TRBD2
V: TRBV10-3
DNA: TGTGCCATCAGTACGACTAGCGGGTTACCCTACAATGAGCAGTTCTTC
CDR3: CAISTTSGLPYNEQFF

J: TRBJ2-1
size: few
D: TRBD2
V: TRBV20-1
DNA: TGCAGTGCTATAGCGGGAGGGGGGTACAATGAGCAGTTCTTC
CDR3: CSAIAGGGYNEQFF

J: TRBJ2-6
size: few
D: TRBD2
V: TRBV18
DNA: TGTGCCAGCTCACCCGGGGGGGCAGACCGGGCCAACGTCCTGACTTTC
CDR3: CASSPGGADRANVLTF

J: TRBJ2-7
size: .
D: TRBD1
V: TRBV5-6
DNA: TGTGCCAGCAGCTTCGCGGGACAGGGCTCCTACGAGCAGTACTTC
CDR3: CASSFAGQGSYEQYF

J: TRBJ2-2
size: .
D: .
V: TRBV4-3
DNA: TGCGCCAGCAGCCAACCTAGATTAGGAGACACCGGGGAGCTGTTTTTT
CDR3: CASSQPRLGDTGELFF

J: TRBJ2-1
size: .
D: TRBD1
V: TRBV5-4
DNA: TGTGCCAGCAGCCGTCCGGGACAGCCCTACAATGAGCAGTTCTTC
CDR3: CASSRPGQPYNEQFF

J: TRBJ2-3
size: .
D: TRBD2
V: TRBV20-1
DNA: TGCAGTGCTATCCTTGCGGGGGGAGGCACAGATACGCAGTATTTT
CDR3: CSAILAGGGTDTQYF

J: TRBJ2-7
size: .
D: TRBD2
V: TRBV4-1
DNA: TGCGCCAGCAGCCATGGTCTAGCGGGGGGGGAGCAGTACTTC
CDR3: CASSHGLAGGEQYF

J: TRBJ1-2
size: .
D: TRBD1
V: TRBV3-1
DNA: TGTGCCAGCAGGTTGGACAGGGTTGTGTTAGGCTACACCTTC
CDR3: CASRLDRVVLGYTF

J: TRBJ1-6
size: .
D: TRBD1
V: TRBV12-3/TRBV12-4
DNA: TGTGCCAGCAGTTCACAGGGGGCGAATAATAATTCACCCCTCCACTTT
CDR3: CASSSQGANNNSPLHF

J: TRBJ2-3
size: few
D: TRBD1
V: TRBV12-3/TRBV12-4
DNA: TGTGCCAGCACCCTGGGACAGTCGACAGATACGCAGTATTTT
CDR3: CASTLGQSTDTQYF

J: TRBJ2-3
size: .
D: TRBD1
V: TRBV20-1
DNA: TGCAGTGCTAATTTCGTATACCGGGACAGGGGAGGCACAGATACGCAGTATTTT
CDR3: CSANFVYRDRGGTDTQYF

J: TRBJ2-2
size: few
D: TRBD1
V: TRBV12-3/TRBV12-4
DNA: TGTGCCAGCACCTTTTCCCGGGACAGAGCCACCGGGGAGCTGTTTTTT
CDR3: CASTFSRDRATGELFF

J: TRBJ2-6
size: .
D: TRBD2
V: TRBV7-9
DNA: TGTGCCAGCAGCCCCCTCGACAGCGGGAGGGCAATCCTGACTTTC
CDR3: CASSPLDSGRAILTF

J: TRBJ2-6
size: .
D: TRBD1
V: TRBV10-3
DNA: TGTGCCATCAGTGAAACAGGGGCAAGCTCTGGGGCCAACGTCCTGACTTTC
CDR3: CAISETGASSGANVLTF

J: TRBJ2-5
size: .
D: TRBD1
V: TRBV15
DNA: TGTGCCACCAGTCAAGGACAGGGGCAAGAGACCCAGTACTTC
CDR3: CATSQGQGQETQYF

J: TRBJ1-4
size: .
D: TRBD1
V: TRBV13
DNA: TGTGCCAGCAGCTATATTCAGGGGGGGAAGGAAAAACTGTTTTTT
CDR3: CASSYIQGGKEKLFF

J: TRBJ2-7
size: .
D: TRBD1
V: TRBV29-1
DNA: TGCAGCGTTCATGTAGGGACAGGGGCCTACGAGCAGTACTTC
CDR3: CSVHVGTGAYEQYF

J: TRBJ1-3
size: few
D: .
V: TRBV24-1
DNA: TGTGCCACCAGTGATTCGGGACGGAAGAGCTCTGGAAACACCATATATTTT
CDR3: CATSDSGRKSSGNTIYF

J: TRBJ2-1
size: .
D: .
V: TRBV11-2
DNA: TGTGCCAGCACCGACCGGGCCCTCTCCTACAATGAGCAGTTCTTC
CDR3: CASTDRALSYNEQFF

J: TRBJ2-2
size: few
D: .
V: TRBV9
DNA: TGTGCCAGCAGCGTACTAGGAAAAAACACCGGGGAGCTGTTTTTT
CDR3: CASSVLGKNTGELFF

J: TRBJ2-1
size: .
D: TRBD2
V: TRBV11-3
DNA: TGTGCCAGCAGCTACTCAGCGGGATTGCAGTTCTTC
CDR3: CASSYSAGLQFF

J: TRBJ1-3
size: few
D: .
V: TRBV12-3/TRBV12-4
DNA: TGTGCCAGCAGTTTTGTTGGAATCGGTAACACCATATATTTT
CDR3: CASSFVGIGNTIYF

J: TRBJ2-1
size: few
D: .
V: TRBV2
DNA: TGTGCCAGCCGATTCCGGGATTTCCCGGGCGAGCAGTTCTTC
CDR3: CASRFRDFPGEQFF

J: TRBJ2-1
size: .
D: .
V: TRBV7-2
DNA: TGTGCCAGCAGCCCCCGGCGCGGGAACAATGAGCAGTTCTTC
CDR3: CASSPRRGNNEQFF

J: TRBJ2-1
size: .
D: .
V: TRBV7-7
DNA: TGTGCCAGCAGCTTAGCTGGCGGGAAAAACAATGAGCAGTTCTTC
CDR3: CASSLAGGKNNEQFF

J: TRBJ1-4
size: many
D: .
V: TRBV12-3/TRBV12-4
DNA: TGTGCCAGCAGTTTAGCGAACTTCGATGAAAAACTGTTTTTT
CDR3: CASSLANFDEKLFF

J: TRBJ2-5
size: few
D: TRBD1
V: TRBV7-8
DNA: TGTGCCAGCAGCTTGGGACAGGGTGTGGTGGAGACCCAGTACTTC
CDR3: CASSLGQGVVETQYF

J: TRBJ2-4
size: .
D: TRBD2
V: TRBV7-8
DNA: TGTGCCAGCAGCAATGGAGCGGGAGGGAAAAACATTCAGTACTTC
CDR3: CASSNGAGGKNIQYF

J: TRBJ2-4
size: few
D: TRBD2
V: TRBV28
DNA: TGTGCCAGCAGTTTAGATAGCGGGAGGGCCTCCGCCCCCTACTTC
CDR3: CASSLDSGRASAPYF

J: TRBJ1-4
size: .
D: .
V: TRBV7-9
DNA: TGTGCCAGCAGCTTTATCCGGACAGCAAGGCACGAAAAACTGTTTTTT
CDR3: CASSFIRTARHEKLFF

J: TRBJ2-2
size: .
D: .
V: TRBV9
DNA: TGTGCCAGCAGCGTAGTAGGTTCGAACACCGGGGAGCTGTTTTTT
CDR3: CASSVVGSNTGELFF

J: TRBJ2-1
size: .
D: .
V: TRBV6-1
DNA: TGTGCCAGCAGTGAACGAATGGCGGGACCGTCCTACAATGAGCAGTTCTTC
CDR3: CASSERMAGPSYNEQFF

J: TRBJ2-7
size: .
D: .
V: TRBV5-1
DNA: TGCGCCAGCAGCCCCTCCGGGGTGCACTACGAGCAGTACTTC
CDR3: CASSPSGVHYEQYF

J: TRBJ1-1
size: .
D: .
V: TRBV18
DNA: TGTGCCAGCTCAGAAAAGAACACTGAAGCTTTCTTT
CDR3: CASSEKNTEAFF

J: TRBJ1-5
size: .
D: .
V: TRBV18
DNA: TGTGCCAGCTCACCACAGAACAATCAGCCCCAGCATTTT
CDR3: CASSPQNNQPQHF